This T cell receptor beta chain appears in the sequencing data of a study of vaccination and CD4 T cells after COVID-19. In the case of this clonotype: Its target is not known.

The treatment here: approximately 11-day PBMC culture with coronavirus spike peptide pools or control peptides (ViraFEST assay). Scientists ran DNA taken from cultured CD4+ T cells through the Oncomine TCR Beta short-read assay for sequencing. TCRdb recomputed calls from the PCR reads with MiXCR, one row per CDR3 protein. The sample carries about 20,000 distinct CDR3 sequences, 53% recorded once. Germline CDR1 is SGHTA and CDR2 is FQGNSA. The CDR3 is made up of 16 amino acids. The V end lost 5 bases, the J end lost 3 bases, and 17 bases lay between the germline ends. The chain couples TRBV7-2 to TRBJ2-4, with a weak D call TRBD2 (6 bases). Here the sequenced sample was CD4+ T cells from blood, cultured in vitro, taken before SARS-CoV-2 vaccination. The source of this sequence is a human donor who had recovered from COVID-19. CDR3 amino acids: CASSRRGLMGKNIQYF. The CDR3, as DNA: TGTGCCAGCAGCCGTCGGGGGTTGATGGGCAAAAACATTCAGTACTTC.